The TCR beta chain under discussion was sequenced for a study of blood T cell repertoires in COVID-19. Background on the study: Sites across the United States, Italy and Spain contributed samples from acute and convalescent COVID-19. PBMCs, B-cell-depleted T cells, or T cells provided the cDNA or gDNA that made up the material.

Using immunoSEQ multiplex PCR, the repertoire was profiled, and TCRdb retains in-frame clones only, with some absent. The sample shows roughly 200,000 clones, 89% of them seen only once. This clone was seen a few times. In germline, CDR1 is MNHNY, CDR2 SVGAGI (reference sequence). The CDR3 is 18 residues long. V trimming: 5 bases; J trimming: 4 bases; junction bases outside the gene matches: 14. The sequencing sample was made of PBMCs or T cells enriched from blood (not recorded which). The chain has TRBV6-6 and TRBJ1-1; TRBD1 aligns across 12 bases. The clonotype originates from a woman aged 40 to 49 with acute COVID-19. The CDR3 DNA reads TGTGCCAGCAGTCCCTTGGGCGGGGACAGGGGGCCGCGCACTGAAGCTTTCTTT. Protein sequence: CASSPLGGDRGPRTEAFF.